A selection of T cell receptor beta chains follows, all from one sample in a study of Graves' ophthalmopathy and Graves' hyperthyroidism. TCRdb re-called the multiplex PCR reads through MiXCR, storing one row per CDR3 protein. The table includes hundreds of thousands of distinct CDR3 sequences, roughly 40% detected once. The sequenced sample was peripheral blood. These receptors came from an adult man with Graves' ophthalmopathy. The CDR3 runs from the conserved cysteine through the conserved F or W. Size values are once, few and many counts, or a class for expanded clones, and some rows have none.

>TRBV29-1|TRBJ2-7|many
CSVVLTGGVWQYF
>TRBV19|TRBJ2-7|many
CASTTGTASYEQYF
>TRBV10-1|TRBJ2-3|.
CASSESANYGTDTQYF
>TRBV9|TRBJ1-1|.
CASSVVPGYNTEAFF
>TRBV6-1|TRBJ1-6|few
CASTGGQFNSPLHF
>TRBV11-1|TRBJ1-2|.
CASIPGSNYGYTF
>TRBV24-1|TRBJ1-2|few
CASSPQGRDGYTF
>TRBV6-6|TRBJ1-1|few
CASSPTGWGLNTEAFF
>TRBV2|TRBJ1-5|once
CASRGSGEQPQHF
>TRBV25-1|TRBJ2-1|.
CASSDARGRGYNEQFF
>TRBV29-1|TRBJ1-1|.
CSVGTGAPNTEAFF
>TRBV7-9|TRBJ2-2|.
CASNPSAGARTGELFF
>TRBV10-3|TRBJ2-7|.
CAISARSSVLYEQYF
>TRBV20-1|TRBJ2-5|.
CSAPSGRVQETQYF
>TRBV20-1|TRBJ2-7|few
CSARAAGTYEGYEQYF
>TRBV4-3|TRBJ1-6|few
CASSQGPLPLHF
>TRBV6-1|TRBJ1-1|once
CASSGQGGIAFF
>TRBV10-2|TRBJ1-5|many
CASSDSYNQPQHF
>TRBV5-4|TRBJ1-2|.
CASSFRGQEGYTF
>TRBV29-1|TRBJ2-5|many
CSVGGVRETQYF
>TRBV29-1|TRBJ1-1|many
CSVRDRVNTEAFF
>TRBV9|TRBJ1-3|.
CASSGDRLHSGNTIYF